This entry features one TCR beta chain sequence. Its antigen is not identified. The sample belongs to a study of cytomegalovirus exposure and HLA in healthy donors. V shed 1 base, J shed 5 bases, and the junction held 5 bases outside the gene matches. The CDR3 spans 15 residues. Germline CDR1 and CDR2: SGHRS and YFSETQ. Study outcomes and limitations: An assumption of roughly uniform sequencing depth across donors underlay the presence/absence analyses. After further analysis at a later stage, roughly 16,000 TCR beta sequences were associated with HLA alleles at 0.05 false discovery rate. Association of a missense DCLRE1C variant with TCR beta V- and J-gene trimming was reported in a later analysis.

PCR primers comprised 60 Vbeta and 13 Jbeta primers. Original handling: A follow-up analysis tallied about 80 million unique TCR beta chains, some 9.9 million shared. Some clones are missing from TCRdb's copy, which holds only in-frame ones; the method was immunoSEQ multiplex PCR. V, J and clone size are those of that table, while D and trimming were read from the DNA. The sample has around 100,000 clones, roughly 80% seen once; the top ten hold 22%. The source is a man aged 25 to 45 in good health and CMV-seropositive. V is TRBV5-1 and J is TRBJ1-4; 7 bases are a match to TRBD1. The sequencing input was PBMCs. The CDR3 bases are TGCGCCAGCAGCTTGACCGGGACAGCAAATGAAAAACTGTTTTTT. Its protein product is CASSLTGTANEKLFF.